The rows below give T cell receptor beta chains drawn from one sample of a study of T-cell reconstitution after alpha-beta-depleted transplantation in children. TCRdb re-called the PCR reads with MiXCR, one entry per CDR3 protein. The data hold about 230,000 distinct CDR3 sequences, with approximately 9.9% observed a single time. The specimen comprised PBMCs from the stem cell graft donor, sampled from the stem cell graft. These receptors originate from a human donor who donated a stem cell graft to a child with SCID. CDR3s include the opening cysteine and the closing phenylalanine or tryptophan. The order of the fields is V gene, J gene, D gene, clone size, CDR3 DNA, CDR3 protein. A D gene is named only where the DNA matches it firmly. The size of a clone is reported for some rows only, either as once, few or many, or as a class for expanded clones.

TRBV5-1	TRBJ1-1	TRBD1	many	TGCGCCAGCAGCTGGACGACAGGGGTCACTGAAGCTTTCTTT	CASSWTTGVTEAFF
TRBV7-3	TRBJ2-1	NA	many	TGTGCCAGCAGCTTAACTCCAGCGAGCTCCTACAATGAGCAGTTCTTC	CASSLTPASSYNEQFF
TRBV10-3	TRBJ2-2	NA	many	TGTGCCATCAGTGGACAGCGAGGGGTAGAGCTGTTTTTT	CAISGQRGVELFF
TRBV27	TRBJ2-6	NA	many	TGTGCCAGCAGTTTACGACAGGCTGGGGCCAACGTCCTGACTTTC	CASSLRQAGANVLTF
TRBV20-1	TRBJ2-1	NA	many	TGCAGTGCTAGCATCTCCTACAATGAGCAGTTCTTC	CSASISYNEQFF
TRBV28	TRBJ2-7	TRBD1	NA	TGTGCCAGCGGCCCCGGGACAGCCTACGAGCAGTACTTC	CASGPGTAYEQYF
TRBV12-3/TRBV12-4	TRBJ2-5	NA	many	TGTGCCAGCAGCTCCCATCGAGAGACCCAGTACTTC	CASSSHRETQYF
TRBV7-9	TRBJ2-1	NA	many	TGTGCCAGCAGCTTAGGCGCCTACAATGAGCAGTTCTTC	CASSLGAYNEQFF
TRBV7-9	TRBJ2-2	NA	many	TGTGCCAGCAGCTTACTTTTGGCGACAGGGAACACCGGGGAGCTGTTTTTT	CASSLLLATGNTGELFF
TRBV5-1	TRBJ2-7	NA	many	TGCGCCAGCAGCTTACGTAACGGGCACAGTATCCGTAATAGTAGCTCCTACGAGCAGTACTTC	CASSLRNGHSIRNSSSYEQYF
TRBV6-5	TRBJ1-6	NA	many	TGTGCCAGCAGCTATTACGGGGAGGGTAATTCACCCCTCCACTTT	CASSYYGEGNSPLHF
TRBV29-1	TRBJ1-1	TRBD1	many	TGCAGCGTGCAAGACAGGGGGCGCACTGAAGCTTTCTTT	CSVQDRGRTEAFF